Included here is one T cell receptor (beta chain) sequence, with context. Its antigen remains unidentified. Sequencing used immunoSEQ multiplex PCR; TCRdb keeps in-frame clones, though not all of them. The sample lists some 8,300 clones; approximately 72% were seen once. The data were obtained in a study of chemoradiotherapy in HPV16-positive cancers. Whole-study results and caveats: During treatment, candidate HPV-specific clones and E7-related motifs expanded in tumor. For HPV16-positive patients, expanding HPV-responsive T cells associated with longer recurrence-free survival.

The germline V gene encodes CDR1 LNHDA and CDR2 SQIVND (reference sequence). Trimming stripped 5 bases from V and 3 bases from J, with 11 bases between. There are 14 residues in the CDR3. The chain joins TRBV19 to TRBJ2-1; a possible D gene is TRBD2 (6 bases). Specimen: tumor tissue, collected from a patient who underwent chemoradiotherapy. The clonotype originates from a human donor with HPV-associated anogenital cancer. CDR3 in amino acids: CASSWRGNYNEQFF. The CDR3 bases are TGTGCCAGTAGTTGGAGGGGTAACTACAATGAGCAGTTCTTC.